This is a list of T cell receptor beta chains from one sample in a study of blood T cell repertoires in COVID-19. Repertoires were generated with immunoSEQ multiplex PCR, while TCRdb's copy carries only in-frame clones and drops some. The data show roughly 200,000 clones, 75% to 85% seen once. Material: peripheral blood. Receptor source: a woman aged 80 or over with COVID-19, enrolled during active disease. The CDR3 runs from the conserved cysteine through the conserved F or W. The D gene is left open where the match is weak. Clone sizes are given selectively: once, few, many, or a class where the clone is expanded.

d_gene	abundance	v_gene	j_gene	CDR3nt	CDR3aa
-	-	TRBV29-1	TRBJ1-1	TGCAGCGTTTCCCACATAACAGGGTATAACACTGAAGCTTTCTTT	CSVSHITGYNTEAFF
TRBD1	-	TRBV7-2	TRBJ2-7	TGTGCCAGCAGCTTAGTTGGGACAGTGAGCTCCTACGAGCAGTACTTC	CASSLVGTVSSYEQYF
TRBD2	-	TRBV5-1	TRBJ2-1	TGCGCCAGCAGCCAAGACCCTAGCGGGGGGCGGAATGAGCAGTTCTTC	CASSQDPSGGRNEQFF
-	-	TRBV9	TRBJ1-2	TGTGCCAGCAGCGTAGACCCTGCGGGGGCCGGCTACACCTTC	CASSVDPAGAGYTF
TRBD1	once	TRBV24-1	TRBJ2-5	TGTGCCACCAGTGACGCACAGGGGGCGAAAGAGACCCAGTACTTC	CATSDAQGAKETQYF
TRBD2	-	TRBV7-3	TRBJ2-2	TGTGCCAGCAGCTTAAGCGGGAGTACCGGGGAGCTGTTTTTT	CASSLSGSTGELFF
TRBD1	-	TRBV24-1	TRBJ2-1	TGTGCCACCAACGCGGGACAGGGGCCAGAGCAGTTCTTC	CATNAGQGPEQFF
-	-	TRBV18	TRBJ1-1	TGTGCCAGCTTCGAGGGTTGGACTGAAGCTTTCTTT	CASFEGWTEAFF
TRBD1	-	TRBV30	TRBJ1-1	TGTGCCTGGAGTAAGACAGGGGAAACTGAAGCTTTCTTT	CAWSKTGETEAFF
-	once	TRBV11-2	TRBJ1-1	TGTGCCAGCAGCTTAGTAGTGGCTGAAGCTTTCTTT	CASSLVVAEAFF
TRBD1	-	TRBV7-9	TRBJ1-2	TGTGCCAGCAGCTTTTTTCTTCCGGGACAGGGAACCTATGGCTACACCTTC	CASSFFLPGQGTYGYTF
-	-	TRBV2	TRBJ2-3	TGTGCCAGCAGTGAAGCGGGGAAGAGGGCAGATACGCAGTATTTT	CASSEAGKRADTQYF
-	-	TRBV4-1	TRBJ1-3	TGCGCCAGCAGCTCGGGGGGGGTTGGAAACACCATATATTTT	CASSSGGVGNTIYF
-	-	TRBV7-9	TRBJ2-5	TGTGCCAGCAGCTTAGTACTAATAGAGACCCAGTACTTC	CASSLVLIETQYF
TRBD1	-	TRBV29-1	TRBJ2-5	TGCAGCGTCCATCCAGGGACAGGGGGCCGAGAGACCCAGTACTTC	CSVHPGTGGRETQYF
TRBD1	-	TRBV11-2	TRBJ1-5	TGTGCCAGCAGCTTAGACGGCAGGGGGAGCAATCAGCCCCAGCATTTT	CASSLDGRGSNQPQHF
-	-	TRBV3-1/TRBV3-2	TRBJ1-1	TGTGCCAGCAGCCAAGAAGCCGTGAACACTGAAGCTTTCTTT	CASSQEAVNTEAFF
-	-	TRBV20-1	TRBJ2-1	TGCAGTGCTAGTTCAGGGTCCTACAATGAGCAGTTCTTC	CSASSGSYNEQFF
-	-	TRBV6-5	TRBJ1-1	TGTGCCAGCAGTTCAGGGGCTGGAACTGAAGCTTTCTTT	CASSSGAGTEAFF
-	-	TRBV6-2/TRBV6-3	TRBJ2-1	TGTGCCAGCAGTCCCCATAGCAATGAGCAGTTCTTC	CASSPHSNEQFF
-	-	TRBV6-2/TRBV6-3	TRBJ2-1	TGTGCCAGCAGCCGGCGACTAGGTCAGAACAATGAGCAGTTCTTC	CASSRRLGQNNEQFF
TRBD1	-	TRBV11-3	TRBJ1-1	TGTGCCAGCAGCTTCGGGACAGGGACTGAAGCTTTCTTT	CASSFGTGTEAFF
-	-	TRBV3-1/TRBV3-2	TRBJ1-1	TGTGCCAGCAGCCAATTCGGGGGTAACACTGAAGCTTTCTTT	CASSQFGGNTEAFF
TRBD2	-	TRBV13	TRBJ2-3	TGTGCCAGCAGCTTACCCGGGACTAATACGCAGTATTTT	CASSLPGTNTQYF
-	-	TRBV7-2	TRBJ2-7	TGTGCCAGCAGCCTCCACTCGATCGAGCAGTACTTC	CASSLHSIEQYF
TRBD1	-	TRBV18	TRBJ2-1	TGTGCCAGCTCATGGTTTTCGGGACAGACTTACAATGAGCAGTTCTTC	CASSWFSGQTYNEQFF
-	few	TRBV5-1	TRBJ2-1	TGCGCCAGCAGCCCGCGGGGGCCGTACAATGAGCAGTTCTTC	CASSPRGPYNEQFF
-	few	TRBV10-3	TRBJ1-3	TGTGCCATACAGGGTACTTCTGGAAACACCATATATTTT	CAIQGTSGNTIYF
TRBD1	-	TRBV6-1	TRBJ1-2	TGTGCCAGCACTGCCGACAGGGCGGGCTATGGCTACACCTTC	CASTADRAGYGYTF
TRBD2	-	TRBV7-8	TRBJ2-7	TGTGCCAGCAGCTTAGCGACTAGCGGGGGACCCTACGAGCAGTACTTC	CASSLATSGGPYEQYF
TRBD2	once	TRBV7-2	TRBJ2-3	TGTGCCAGCAGCCCCGGGAGGGCCGGTGCAGATACGCAGTATTTT	CASSPGRAGADTQYF
-	-	TRBV7-2	TRBJ2-1	TGTGCCAGCAGCTTCATTCGGACGGACAACAATGAGCAGTTCTTC	CASSFIRTDNNEQFF
-	-	TRBV4-3	TRBJ2-1	TGCGCCAGCAGCCAAGAGGCACTATGGAAAAGCAATGAGCAGTTCTTC	CASSQEALWKSNEQFF
TRBD2	-	TRBV3-1/TRBV3-2	TRBJ2-1	TGTGCCAGCAGCCAAGTATTTCAATTTTTTTTCCCCGGCGGGAGCTCCTACAATGAGCAGTTCTTC	CASSQVFQFFFPGGSSYNEQFF
TRBD1	-	TRBV29-1	TRBJ2-1	TGCAGCGTTGAAGATCGACAGGGGATCAACAATGAGCAGTTCTTC	CSVEDRQGINNEQFF
-	-	TRBV25-1	TRBJ1-1	TGTGCCAGCAGTGAATATATCACCATAGCGGACACTGAAGCTTTCTTT	CASSEYITIADTEAFF
-	-	TRBV9	TRBJ1-6	TGTGCCAGCAGCGTCTCAGCAGGCTATAATTCACCCCTCCACTTT	CASSVSAGYNSPLHF
TRBD2	-	TRBV6-1	TRBJ2-7	TGTGCCAGCAGTGAGGCGGGAGGGACATACGAGCAGTACTTC	CASSEAGGTYEQYF
TRBD1	-	TRBV9	TRBJ2-1	TGTGCCAGCAGCGTATTGTCAGGGGGATACAATGAGCAGTTCTTC	CASSVLSGGYNEQFF
TRBD2	few	TRBV4-3	TRBJ2-5	TGCGCCAGCAGCCAAGGCTGGGGGACTAGCGGGGAGGCCCAGTACTTC	CASSQGWGTSGEAQYF
-	-	TRBV12-3/TRBV12-4	TRBJ2-7	TGTGCCAGCAGTTTACGGGGGTCCGACGAGCAGTACTTC	CASSLRGSDEQYF
-	-	TRBV7-9	TRBJ2-5	TGTGCCAGCAGCTTAGCTCAAACGGGGGAGACCCAGTACTTC	CASSLAQTGETQYF
-	-	TRBV5-6	TRBJ1-5	TGTGCCAGCAGCTTGTTCAGGGTCAATCAGCCCCAGCATTTT	CASSLFRVNQPQHF
-	-	TRBV3-1/TRBV3-2	TRBJ2-2	TGTGCCAGCAGCCCCAAAGGCGGGGCCGGGGAGCTGTTTTTT	CASSPKGGAGELFF
TRBD1	-	TRBV5-6	TRBJ1-2	TGTGCCAGCAGCCAACTCGGGGACAGGGGGTTCTATGGCTACACCTTC	CASSQLGDRGFYGYTF
-	once	TRBV30	TRBJ1-6	TGTGCCTGGAGTGTAGGGGGACGTAATTCACCCCTCCACTTT	CAWSVGGRNSPLHF
TRBD1	medium-sized	TRBV4-1	TRBJ2-5	TGCGCCAGCAGCGAACAGGGGGAAGAGACCCAGTACTTC	CASSEQGEETQYF
-	-	TRBV2	TRBJ2-7	TGTGCCAGCACTGCCCCTCGAGCTACCTACGAGCAGTACTTC	CASTAPRATYEQYF
-	-	TRBV28	TRBJ2-7	TGTGCCAGCAGTTTAGAGAGTGAGTCCTACGAGCAGTACTTC	CASSLESESYEQYF
TRBD1	-	TRBV12-5	TRBJ2-1	TGTGCTAGTGGACAGGGGCGGGTGGGCTTAGCTGAGCAGTTCTTC	CASGQGRVGLAEQFF
-	-	TRBV6-5	TRBJ1-1	TGTGCCAGCAGATCAAGGGGGAACACTGAAGCTTTCTTT	CASRSRGNTEAFF
TRBD2	-	TRBV7-9	TRBJ2-3	TGTGCCAGCAGCTTACTAGCGGGAGTAGGAGATACGCAGTATTTT	CASSLLAGVGDTQYF
TRBD1	-	TRBV30	TRBJ1-2	TGTGCCTGGGCTGGACAGGGGGCGGATGGCTACACCTTC	CAWAGQGADGYTF
-	-	TRBV4-1	TRBJ2-2	TGCGCCAGCAGCCAAGAGGCGGCGAACACCGGGGAGCTGTTTTTT	CASSQEAANTGELFF